Following are 18 T cell receptor beta chains from one sample sequenced in a study of a mutant IDH1 vaccine in newly diagnosed glioma. The method was immunoSEQ multiplex PCR; TCRdb's version includes in-frame clones alone and lacks a portion of them. The repertoire consists of about 40,000 clones, with approximately 76% occurring once and the leading ten covering 4% to 6.5%. Their recognized antigens are unknown. Noted time point: week 23, last vaccination. Vaccination used 300 ug of mutant IDH1 20-mer peptide per dose, with topical imiquimod. Source: PBMCs, taken from a glioma patient whose treatment included an IDH1 peptide vaccine. These TCRs come from a man aged 50 to 59 with glioma.

This clone has only one observation. The V and J genes are TRBV6-6 and TRBJ2-1; D is unresolved. Germline V gene lookup returns CDR1 MNHNY and CDR2 SVGAGI (reference sequence). V was clipped by 0 bases and J by 7 bases, with 7 bases between them. CDR3 length: 13 amino acids. The CDR3 region is CASSYSLGNEQFF. For the CDR3, the DNA is TGTGCCAGCAGTTACTCGTTGGGGAATGAGCAGTTCTTC.

The chain couples TRBV19 to TRBJ2-6, with D unclear. This CDR3 is 13 amino acids long. V lost 6 bases to trimming and J lost 0 bases, with 3 bases between them. Germline CDR1 is LNHDA and CDR2 is SQIVND (reference sequence). Here the CDR3 reads CASRDSGANVLTF. CDR3 bases: TGTGCCAGTAGGGACTCTGGGGCCAACGTCCTGACTTTC.

This sequence joins TRBV16 and TRBJ2-3; possibly TRBD1 or TRBD2 for D (5 bases each). The CDR3 spans 14 residues. V lost 4 bases and J 0 bases, leaving 8 bases between the germline ends. Germline CDR1 is KGHSY and CDR2 is FQNENV. CDR3 in amino acids: CASSRGGSTDTQYF. The CDR3 bases are TGTGCCAGCAGCCGTGGGGGTAGCACAGATACGCAGTATTTT.

This sequence joins TRBV18 and TRBJ1-1; TRBD1 matches at 9 bases. V dropped 5 bases and J dropped 7; count of bases not matched to a gene: 11. The germline CDR1 and CDR2 sequences are KGHSH and LQKENI. This CDR3 comprises 15 residues. The DNA of the CDR3 is TGTGCCAGCTCATTCTCCTACAGGGGGCAGGATGAAGCTTTCTTT. Protein product: CASSFSYRGQDEAFF.

The rearrangement joins TRBV20-1 to TRBJ2-7, with 7 nucleotides matching TRBD1. The CDR3 runs 11 residues. CDR1 and CDR2 from the germline V gene are DFQATT and SNEGSKA (reference sequence). V lost 6 bases, J lost 6 bases, and 5 bases stayed unmatched. The CDR3 region has the DNA TGCAGTGCCATTACAGGGGTCGAGCAGTACTTC. This codes for CSAITGVEQYF.

The rearrangement links TRBV7-2 to TRBJ2-1; 10 bases are shared with TRBD1. Germline V CDR1 and CDR2: SGHTA, FQGNSA. After removal of 5 bases from V and 5 bases from J, the junction contained 6 bases not matched to a gene. This CDR3 spans 15 amino acids. The CDR3 region has the DNA TGTGCCAGCAGCGGGGACAGGGGCCGCCACAATGAGCAGTTCTTC. Translating it yields CASSGDRGRHNEQFF.

This rearrangement joins TRBV19 to TRBJ2-1, with TRBD2 as a possible D gene (6 bases). The CDR3 is made up of 14 amino acids. The V end was cut by 5 bases, the J end by 6 bases, with 14 bases between. CDR1 is LNHDA, CDR2 SQIVND, per germline (reference sequence). CDR3 sequence reads: CASSPGWGVNEQFF. The CDR3 DNA follows: TGTGCCAGTAGTCCAGGGTGGGGGGTCAATGAGCAGTTCTTC.

V is TRBV7-2 and J is TRBJ1-1; tentatively, D is TRBD1 (5 bases). Per germline, CDR1 SGHTA and CDR2 FQGNSA. This CDR3 region has 13 residues. Trimming stripped 5 bases from V and 7 bases from J, with 14 bases between. CDR3 coding DNA: TGTGCCAGCAGCGCTGGGACGGACCTTGAAGCTTTCTTT. Encoded protein: CASSAGTDLEAFF.

The chain carries TRBV2 and TRBJ1-5, with D perhaps TRBD1 (5 bases). The V end lost 7 bases, the J end lost 7 bases, and 20 bases lay between the germline ends. This CDR3 has 15 residues. CDR1 is SNHLY and CDR2 is FYNNEI in the germline V gene. Here the CDR3 DNA reads TGTGCCAGCAACCTACAAGGAGGCGGACACCAGCCCCAGCATTTT. It translates to CASNLQGGGHQPQHF.

This clone appeared once. This sequence joins TRBV10-3 and TRBJ1-4; 7 nucleotides align to TRBD1. CDR1 ENHRY and CDR2 SYGVKD come from the germline V gene. The V and J ends lost 0 bases and 12 bases, in that order; junction bases with no gene match: 7. The CDR3 is made up of 14 amino acids. In DNA, the CDR3 is TGTGCCATCAGTGAGTCTACGGTGAGGGGGCAACTGTTTTTT. Residues: CAISESTVRGQLFF.

The gene calls are TRBV6-6 and TRBJ2-7; the match to TRBD2 covers 9 bases. V lost 10 bases and J lost 3; bases outside the gene matches: 16. The CDR3 loop spans 16 amino acids. Per germline, CDR1 MNHNY and CDR2 SVGAGI (reference sequence). CDR3 DNA: TGTGCCACCCACCCTGTTCCTAGCGGGGAAAACTACGAGCAGTACTTC. This translates into CATHPVPSGENYEQYF.

In this sample, this clone turned up a few times. This sequence joins TRBV5-4 and TRBJ2-2; perhaps D is TRBD1 or TRBD2 (5 bases each). The CDR3 is 16 residues long. V lost 0 bases and J 7 bases, leaving 16 bases between the germline ends. CDR1 and CDR2 from the germline V gene are SGHNT and YYREEE (reference sequence). The CDR3 reads CASSLGGLSALGELFF. The CDR3 nucleotides read TGTGCCAGCAGCTTGGGGGGGTTGTCAGCCCTCGGGGAGCTGTTTTTT.

V gene TRBV9 combines with J gene TRBJ1-5; D possibly corresponds to TRBD1 (5 bases). CDR3 length: 14 amino acids. The germline V and J ends were trimmed by 3 bases and 1 base, with 8 bases remaining between them. The germline V gene has CDR1 SGDLS and CDR2 YYNGEE. CDR3 bases: TGTGCCAGCAGCGGGGGACCGAGCAATCAGCCCCAGCATTTT. Amino acids: CASSGGPSNQPQHF.

This chain connects TRBV19 to TRBJ1-5, with no clear D. CDR3 length equals 15 residues. Germline loops: CDR1 LNHDA, CDR2 SQIVND (reference sequence). Deletions cut 4 bases from V and 11 bases from J, with 21 bases between. As DNA, the CDR3 is TGTGCCAGTAGTACCCCCGGGCCGGGTTTTTTGTCCCAGCATTTT. Encoded protein: CASSTPGPGFLSQHF.

The gene calls are TRBV19 and TRBJ2-5, with D unclear. The CDR3 sequence is 13 residues long. Trimming took 0 bases from V and 5 from J, leaving 7 bases between them. Germline CDR1 LNHDA, CDR2 SQIVND (reference sequence). The CDR3 protein is CASSIDQTETQYF. The CDR3 coding sequence is TGTGCCAGTAGTATAGACCAGACGGAGACCCAGTACTTC. The full variable domain, rest sourced from reference TRBV19 and TRBJ2-5, is DGGITQSPKYLFRKEGQNVTLSCEQNLNHDAMYWYRQDPGQGLRLIYYSQIVNDFQKGDIAEGYSVSREKKESFPLTVTSAQKNPTAFYLCASSIDQTETQYFGPGTRLLVL.

This chain links TRBV13 with TRBJ1-1; D unclear. This CDR3 has 15 residues. The V and J ends lost 4 bases and 1 base respectively, with 13 bases between them. Per the germline V gene, CDR1 is PRHDT and CDR2 is FYEKMQ (reference sequence). CDR3 sequence: CASSSETRGNTEAFF. The CDR3 DNA sequence: TGTGCCAGCAGCTCAGAGACTCGCGGGAACACTGAAGCTTTCTTT.

The DNA of the CDR3 is TGTGCCAGTAGTATTGATCCTCGGGGGACTGAAGCTTTCTTT. This sequence encodes CASSIDPRGTEAFF. The rearrangement uses TRBV19 and TRBJ1-1; maybe TRBD1 (5 bases). CDR3 length equals 14 residues. CDR1 is LNHDA and CDR2 is SQIVND in the germline V gene (reference sequence). Deletions cut 3 bases from V and 5 bases from J, with 13 bases between. The variable domain in full, completed from reference TRBV19 and TRBJ1-1, reads DGGITQSPKYLFRKEGQNVTLSCEQNLNHDAMYWYRQDPGQGLRLIYYSQIVNDFQKGDIAEGYSVSREKKESFPLTVTSAQKNPTAFYLCASSIDPRGTEAFFGQGTRLTVV.

This rearrangement joins TRBV4-1 to TRBJ2-1, with 7 bases lining up with TRBD2. The CDR3 covers 17 residues. V shed 0 bases and J 5 bases; nucleotides not matched to a gene: 10. The germline V gene has CDR1 MGHRA and CDR2 YSYEKL. The CDR3 sequence is CASSQEGFGGGNNEQFF. The DNA of the CDR3 is TGCGCCAGCAGCCAAGAAGGATTTGGCGGGGGAAACAATGAGCAGTTCTTC.